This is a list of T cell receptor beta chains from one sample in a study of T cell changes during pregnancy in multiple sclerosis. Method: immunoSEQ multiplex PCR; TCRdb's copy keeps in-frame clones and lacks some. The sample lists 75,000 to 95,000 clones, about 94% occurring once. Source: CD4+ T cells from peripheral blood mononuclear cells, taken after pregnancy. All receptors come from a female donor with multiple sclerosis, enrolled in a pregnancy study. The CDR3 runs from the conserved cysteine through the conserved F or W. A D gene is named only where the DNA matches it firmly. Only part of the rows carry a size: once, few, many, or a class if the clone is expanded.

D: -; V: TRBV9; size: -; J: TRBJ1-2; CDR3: CASSSRWGGNGYTF; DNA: TGTGCCAGCAGCTCTCGTTGGGGGGGGAATGGCTACACCTTC
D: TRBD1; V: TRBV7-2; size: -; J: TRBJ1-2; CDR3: CASSLQQGFGYTF; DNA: TGTGCCAGCAGCTTACAACAGGGGTTTGGCTACACCTTC
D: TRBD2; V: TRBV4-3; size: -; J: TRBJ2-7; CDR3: CASSQDIREGRYEQYF; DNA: TGCGCCAGCAGCCAAGATATCCGGGAGGGCCGTTACGAGCAGTACTTC
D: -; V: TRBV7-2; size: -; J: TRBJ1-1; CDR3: CASSLVGGRANTEAFF; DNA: TGTGCCAGCAGCTTAGTCGGCGGCAGGGCGAACACTGAAGCTTTCTTT
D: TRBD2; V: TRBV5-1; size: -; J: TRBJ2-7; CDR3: CASSPIAGGSEQYF; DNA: TGCGCCAGCAGCCCAATAGCGGGAGGGAGCGAGCAGTACTTC
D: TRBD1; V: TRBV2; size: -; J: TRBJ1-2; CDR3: CASRGQTGRGGYTF; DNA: TGTGCCAGCAGGGGACAGACAGGGAGAGGGGGCTACACCTTC
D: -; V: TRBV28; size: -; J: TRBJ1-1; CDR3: CASSSTEEAFF; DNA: TGTGCCAGCAGCTCGACAGAGGAAGCTTTCTTT
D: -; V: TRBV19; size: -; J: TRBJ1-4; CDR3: CASSTRGPSEKLFF; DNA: TGTGCCAGTAGCACGCGCGGCCCTTCTGAAAAACTGTTTTTT
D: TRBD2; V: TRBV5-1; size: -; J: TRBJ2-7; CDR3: CASSPAERLAASYEQYF; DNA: TGCGCCAGCAGCCCCGCTGAACGACTAGCGGCTTCCTACGAGCAGTACTTC
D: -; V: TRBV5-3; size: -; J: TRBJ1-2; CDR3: CARSSMGSGADGYTF; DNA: TGTGCCAGAAGCTCGATGGGTAGCGGCGCGGATGGCTACACCTTC
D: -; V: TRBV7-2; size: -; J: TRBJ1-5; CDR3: CASSLVIDQPQHF; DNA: TGTGCCAGCAGCTTAGTGATAGATCAGCCCCAGCATTTT
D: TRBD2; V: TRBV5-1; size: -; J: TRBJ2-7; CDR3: CASRNLAGGGKSYEQYF; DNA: TGCGCCAGCAGGAATCTAGCGGGAGGAGGAAAATCCTACGAGCAGTACTTC
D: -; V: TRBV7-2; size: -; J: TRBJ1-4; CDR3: CASSLVVFEKLFF; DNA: TGTGCCAGCAGCTTAGTTGTCTTTGAAAAACTGTTTTTT
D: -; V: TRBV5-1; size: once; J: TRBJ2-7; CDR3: CASSLAGLSSYEQYF; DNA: TGCGCCAGCAGCTTGGCCGGACTTAGCTCCTACGAGCAGTACTTC
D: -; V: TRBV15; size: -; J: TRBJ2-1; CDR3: CATSRDQGVRRNEQFF; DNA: TGTGCCACCAGCAGAGATCAAGGAGTTCGGCGTAATGAGCAGTTCTTC
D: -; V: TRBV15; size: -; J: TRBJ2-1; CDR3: CATTKGRVTYNEQFF; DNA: TGTGCCACGACCAAAGGGCGGGTTACCTACAATGAGCAGTTCTTC
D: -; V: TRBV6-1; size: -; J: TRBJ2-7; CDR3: CASSESPEPYEQYF; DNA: TGTGCCAGCAGTGAATCGCCGGAGCCCTACGAGCAGTACTTC
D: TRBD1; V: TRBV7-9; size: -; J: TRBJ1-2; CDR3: CASSLVDRANPNYGYTF; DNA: TGTGCCAGCAGCTTAGTGGACAGGGCCAATCCTAACTATGGCTACACCTTC
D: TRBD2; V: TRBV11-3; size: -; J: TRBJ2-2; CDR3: CASSLAPSGSVRHTGELFF; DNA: TGTGCCAGCAGCTTAGCCCCTAGCGGGAGTGTTAGGCACACCGGGGAGCTGTTTTTT
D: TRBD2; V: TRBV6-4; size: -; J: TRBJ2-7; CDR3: CASSDPLLVAGGPLLYEQYF; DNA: TGTGCCAGCAGTGACCCCCTTTTGGTAGCGGGAGGGCCTTTGCTCTACGAGCAGTACTTC
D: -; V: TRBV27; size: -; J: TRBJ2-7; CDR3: CASSITGERYEQYF; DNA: TGTGCCAGCAGTATAACAGGAGAGCGATACGAGCAGTACTTC
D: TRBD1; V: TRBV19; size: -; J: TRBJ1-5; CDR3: CASSPWTGTLNQPQHF; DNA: TGTGCCAGTAGCCCCTGGACAGGGACGCTCAATCAGCCCCAGCATTTT
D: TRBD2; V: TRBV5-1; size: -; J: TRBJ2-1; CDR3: CASSLVGTSGIYEQFF; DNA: TGCGCCAGCAGCTTGGTTGGGACTAGCGGGATCTATGAGCAGTTCTTC
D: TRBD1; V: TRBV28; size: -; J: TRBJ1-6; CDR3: CASSVWSGQGANSPLHF; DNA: TGTGCCAGCAGTGTATGGTCGGGACAGGGGGCAAATTCACCCCTCCACTTT
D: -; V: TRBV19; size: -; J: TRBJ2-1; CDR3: CASSTRGYEQFF; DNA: TGTGCCAGTAGTACACGCGGCTATGAGCAGTTCTTC
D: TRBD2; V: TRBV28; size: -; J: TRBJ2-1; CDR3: CASSLFLPSGSYDEQFF; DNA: TGTGCCAGCAGTTTATTCCTACCTAGCGGGAGTTACGATGAGCAGTTCTTC
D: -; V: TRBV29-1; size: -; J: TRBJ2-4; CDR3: CSVKTDSLAKNIQYF; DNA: TGCAGCGTTAAAACGGACAGTCTAGCCAAAAACATTCAGTACTTC
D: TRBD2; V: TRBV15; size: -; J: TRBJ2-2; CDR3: CATSRGPSGRAPGELFF; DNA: TGTGCCACCAGCAGAGGTCCCAGCGGGAGGGCCCCCGGGGAGCTGTTTTTT
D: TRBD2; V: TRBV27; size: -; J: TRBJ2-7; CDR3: CASKGRELYEQYF; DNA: TGTGCCAGCAAGGGGCGGGAGCTATACGAGCAGTACTTC
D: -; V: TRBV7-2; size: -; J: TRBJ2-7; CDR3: CASSLGLVTSYEQYF; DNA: TGTGCCAGCAGCTTAGGACTCGTAACTTCCTACGAGCAGTACTTC
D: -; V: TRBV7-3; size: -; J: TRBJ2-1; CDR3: CASSFSGGTASNEQFF; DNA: TGTGCCAGCAGCTTTAGTGGGGGGACGGCCTCCAATGAGCAGTTCTTC
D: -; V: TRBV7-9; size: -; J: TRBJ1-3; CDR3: CASSLALSGLSGNTIYF; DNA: TGTGCCAGCAGCTTAGCGCTATCAGGGCTGAGTGGAAACACCATATATTTT
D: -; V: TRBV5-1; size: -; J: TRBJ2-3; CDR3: CASSLAAYTDTQYF; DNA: TGCGCCAGCAGCTTGGCCGCCTACACAGATACGCAGTATTTT
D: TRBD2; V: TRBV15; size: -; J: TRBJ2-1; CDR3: CATSRGGLVAEQFF; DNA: TGTGCCACCAGCAGAGGAGGACTAGTGGCTGAGCAGTTCTTC
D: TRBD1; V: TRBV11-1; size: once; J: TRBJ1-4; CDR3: CASSLDYRGTNEKLFF; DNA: TGTGCCAGCAGCTTAGACTACAGGGGAACTAATGAAAAACTGTTTTTT
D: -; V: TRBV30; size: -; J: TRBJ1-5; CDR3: CAWSVQGGSNQPQHF; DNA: TGTGCCTGGAGTGTACAAGGGGGAAGCAATCAGCCCCAGCATTTT
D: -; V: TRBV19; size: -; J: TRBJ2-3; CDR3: CASSIDGSGDTQYF; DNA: TGTGCCAGTAGTATAGATGGTAGCGGAGATACGCAGTATTTT
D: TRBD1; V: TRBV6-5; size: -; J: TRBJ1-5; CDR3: CASSYTGDQPQHF; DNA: TGTGCCAGCAGTTATACAGGGGATCAGCCCCAGCATTTT
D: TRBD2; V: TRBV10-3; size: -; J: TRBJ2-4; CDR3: CAISDEGLAGLGNIQYF; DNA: TGTGCCATCAGTGATGAAGGACTAGCGGGATTGGGGAACATTCAGTACTTC
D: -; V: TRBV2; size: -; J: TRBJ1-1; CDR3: CASSPRGGTEAFF; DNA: TGTGCCAGCAGTCCCAGGGGCGGCACTGAAGCTTTCTTT